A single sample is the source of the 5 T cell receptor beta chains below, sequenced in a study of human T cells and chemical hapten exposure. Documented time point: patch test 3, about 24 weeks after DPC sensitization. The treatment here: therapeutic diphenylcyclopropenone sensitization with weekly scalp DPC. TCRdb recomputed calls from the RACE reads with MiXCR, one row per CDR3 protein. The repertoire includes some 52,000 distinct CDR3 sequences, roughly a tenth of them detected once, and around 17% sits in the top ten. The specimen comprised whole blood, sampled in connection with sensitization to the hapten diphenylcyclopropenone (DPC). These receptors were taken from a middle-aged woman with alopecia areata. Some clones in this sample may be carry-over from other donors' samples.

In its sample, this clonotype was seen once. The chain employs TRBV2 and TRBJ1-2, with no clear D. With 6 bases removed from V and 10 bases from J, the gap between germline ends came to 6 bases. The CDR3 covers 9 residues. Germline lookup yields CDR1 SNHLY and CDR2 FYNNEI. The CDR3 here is CASSLPYTF. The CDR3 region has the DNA TGTGCCAGCAGCTTGCCCTACACCTTC.

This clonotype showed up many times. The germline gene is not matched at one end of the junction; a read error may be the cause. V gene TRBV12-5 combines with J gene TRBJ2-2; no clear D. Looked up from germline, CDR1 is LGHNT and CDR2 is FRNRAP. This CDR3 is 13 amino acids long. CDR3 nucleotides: TGTGCTAGTGGCTTGGACCAAACCGGGGAGCTGTTTTTT. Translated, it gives CASGLDQTGELFF.

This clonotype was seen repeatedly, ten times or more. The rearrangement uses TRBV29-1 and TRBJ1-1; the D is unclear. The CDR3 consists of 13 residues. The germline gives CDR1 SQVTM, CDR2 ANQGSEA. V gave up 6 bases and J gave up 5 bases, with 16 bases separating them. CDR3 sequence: CSVWKARGTEAFF. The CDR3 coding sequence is TGCAGCGTGTGGAAGGCGCGAGGGACTGAAGCTTTCTTT.

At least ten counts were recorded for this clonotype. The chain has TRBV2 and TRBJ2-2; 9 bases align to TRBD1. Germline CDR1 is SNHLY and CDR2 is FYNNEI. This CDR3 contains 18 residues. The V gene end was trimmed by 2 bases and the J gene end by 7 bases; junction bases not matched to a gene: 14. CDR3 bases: TGTGCCAGCAGTGAAAGTTTTTGGCGGGACAGGGCGAACGGGGAGCTGTTTTTT. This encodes CASSESFWRDRANGELFF.

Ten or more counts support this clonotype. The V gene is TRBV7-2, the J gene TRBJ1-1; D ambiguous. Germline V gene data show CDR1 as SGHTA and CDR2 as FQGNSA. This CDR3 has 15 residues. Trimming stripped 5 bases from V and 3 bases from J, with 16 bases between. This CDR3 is CASSPRAWVDTEAFF. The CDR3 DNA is TGTGCCAGCAGCCCCCGGGCCTGGGTCGACACTGAAGCTTTCTTT.